This T cell receptor beta chain was obtained from a study of blood T cell repertoires in COVID-19. Overall study context: Samples representing acute and convalescent COVID-19 were sourced from the United States, Italy and Spain. PBMCs, B-cell-depleted T cells, or T cells were the source of the cDNA or gDNA that made up the material.

This CDR3 spans 15 amino acids. The germline V gene has CDR1 SQVTM and CDR2 ANQGSEA. The ends lost 1 base at V and 1 base at J; junction bases unmatched: 4. In the original workflow: From reference gene primer amplification, estimates of nucleated cell counts were derived. Measured with immunoSEQ multiplex PCR; TCRdb has only the in-frame clones, and not every one. V and J calls and clone size are given by that table; D and trimming were obtained from the DNA. Counted here are fewer than 85,000 clones, roughly 84% occurring once; the ten biggest clones make up 25% to 30%. This clonotype was obtained from a human donor in a cohort sampled during active COVID-19. This rearrangement joins TRBV29-1 to TRBJ1-1, with TRBD1 matching 9 bases. Input material: peripheral blood. The CDR3: CSVEAMGQGNTEAFF. CDR3 DNA sequence: TGCAGCGTTGAAGCTATGGGACAGGGGAACACTGAAGCTTTCTTT.